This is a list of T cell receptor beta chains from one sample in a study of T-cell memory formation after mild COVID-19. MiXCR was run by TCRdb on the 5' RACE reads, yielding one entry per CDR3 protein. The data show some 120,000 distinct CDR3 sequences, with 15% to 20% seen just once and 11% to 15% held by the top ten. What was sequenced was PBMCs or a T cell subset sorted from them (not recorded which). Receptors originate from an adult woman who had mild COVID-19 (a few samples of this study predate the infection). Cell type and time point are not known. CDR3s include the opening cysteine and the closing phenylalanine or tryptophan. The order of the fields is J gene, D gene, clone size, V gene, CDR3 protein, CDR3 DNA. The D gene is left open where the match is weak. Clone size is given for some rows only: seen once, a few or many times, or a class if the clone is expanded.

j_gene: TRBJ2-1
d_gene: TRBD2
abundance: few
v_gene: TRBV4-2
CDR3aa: CASSQDLGLAGVNEQFF
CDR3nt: TGTGCCAGCAGCCAAGACTTGGGTCTAGCGGGAGTGAATGAGCAGTTCTTC

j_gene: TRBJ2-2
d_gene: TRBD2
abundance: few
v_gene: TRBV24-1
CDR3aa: CATSSASGPSNTGELFF
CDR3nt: TGTGCCACCAGCTCGGCTAGCGGGCCCTCGAACACCGGGGAGCTGTTTTTT

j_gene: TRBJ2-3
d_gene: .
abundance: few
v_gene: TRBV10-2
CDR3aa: CAGGPGVGADTQYF
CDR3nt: TGCGCCGGCGGGCCGGGAGTAGGAGCAGATACGCAGTATTTT

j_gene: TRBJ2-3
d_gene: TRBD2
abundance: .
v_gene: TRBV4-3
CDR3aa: CASSPTGGTQYF
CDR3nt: TGCGCCAGCAGCCCGACGGGAGGAACGCAGTATTTT

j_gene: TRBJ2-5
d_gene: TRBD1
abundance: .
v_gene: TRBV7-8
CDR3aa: CASSLAQGQGETQYF
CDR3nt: TGTGCCAGCAGCTTAGCGCAGGGACAGGGGGAGACCCAGTACTTC

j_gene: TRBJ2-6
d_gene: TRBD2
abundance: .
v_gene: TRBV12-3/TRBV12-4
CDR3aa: CASSLKWGRGLSLGANVLTF
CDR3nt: TGTGCCAGCAGTTTAAAGTGGGGGAGGGGACTCTCTCTGGGGGCCAACGTCCTGACTTTC

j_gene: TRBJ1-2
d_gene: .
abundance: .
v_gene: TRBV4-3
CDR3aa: CASSQEREPQGSYTF
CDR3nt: TGCGCCAGCAGCCAAGAGAGAGAGCCACAGGGTTCTTACACCTTC

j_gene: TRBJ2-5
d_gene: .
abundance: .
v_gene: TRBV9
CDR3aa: CASSVEGLETQYF
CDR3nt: TGTGCCAGCAGCGTAGAGGGATTAGAGACCCAGTACTTC

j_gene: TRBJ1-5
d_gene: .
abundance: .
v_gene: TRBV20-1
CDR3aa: CSARGGHQPQHF
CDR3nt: TGCAGTGCTAGAGGGGGTCATCAGCCCCAGCATTTT

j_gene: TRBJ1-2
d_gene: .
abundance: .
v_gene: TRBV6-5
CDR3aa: CASRGPANYGYTF
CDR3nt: TGTGCCAGCCGGGGACCGGCTAACTATGGCTACACCTTC

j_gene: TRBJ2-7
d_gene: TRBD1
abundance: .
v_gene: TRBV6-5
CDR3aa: CASRATGGHEQYF
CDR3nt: TGTGCCAGCAGAGCCACAGGGGGCCACGAGCAGTACTTC

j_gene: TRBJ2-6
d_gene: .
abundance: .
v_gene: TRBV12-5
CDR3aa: CASGFGMFEGANVLTF
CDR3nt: TGTGCTAGTGGTTTTGGTATGTTCGAGGGGGCCAACGTCCTGACTTTC

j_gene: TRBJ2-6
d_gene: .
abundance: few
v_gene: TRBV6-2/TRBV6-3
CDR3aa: CASSPSRASGANVLTF
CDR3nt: TGTGCCAGCAGTCCCTCCAGGGCCTCTGGGGCCAACGTCCTGACTTTC

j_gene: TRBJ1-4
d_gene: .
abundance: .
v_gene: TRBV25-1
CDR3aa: CASSEAATNEKLFF
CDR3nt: TGTGCCAGCAGTGAAGCGGCAACTAATGAAAAACTGTTTTTT

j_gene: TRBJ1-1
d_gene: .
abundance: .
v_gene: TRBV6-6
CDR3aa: CASIPRGGTEAFF
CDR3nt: TGTGCCAGCATTCCTCGAGGGGGCACTGAAGCTTTCTTT

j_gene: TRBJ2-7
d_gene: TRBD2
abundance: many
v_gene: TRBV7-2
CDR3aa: CASSLPGTSAYEQYF
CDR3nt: TGTGCCAGCAGCTTACCCGGGACTAGCGCGTACGAGCAGTACTTC

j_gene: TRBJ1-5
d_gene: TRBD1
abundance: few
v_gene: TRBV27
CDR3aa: CASSRTGSNQPQHF
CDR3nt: TGTGCCAGCAGTAGGACAGGGAGCAATCAGCCCCAGCATTTT